Below, 9 T cell receptor beta chains from the same sample are listed, as sequenced in a study of blood T cell repertoires in COVID-19. Generated by immunoSEQ multiplex PCR, the TCRdb table keeps only in-frame clones and is missing some. The profile covers around 260,000 clones, with around 87% appearing a single time and approximately 2.2% taken by the ten largest. Input material: peripheral blood. These receptors were taken from a woman aged 45 to 65 with acute or convalescent COVID-19.

This rearrangement joins TRBV14 to TRBJ1-3; D not resolved. The germline V gene encodes CDR1 SGHDN and CDR2 FVKESK. CDR3 length: 13 amino acids. The V gene lost 4 bases and the J gene lost 4 bases, with 8 bases spanning the gap. CDR3 bases: TGTGCCAGCAGCCGGGAGAGGGGAAACACCATATATTTT. Translation gives CASSRERGNTIYF.

The chain couples TRBV27 to TRBJ2-1; tentatively, D is TRBD2 (6 bases). Trimming left V 5 bases short and J 3 bases short, with 11 bases between. CDR1 and CDR2 (germline): MNHEY, SMNVEV (reference sequence). This CDR3 region has 14 residues. The CDR3 bases are TGTGCCAGCAGTGCTTCGGGACTCTACAATGAGCAGTTCTTC. Encoded protein: CASSASGLYNEQFF.

The CDR3 sequence is CASSSQTGVINSPLHF. The CDR3 DNA reads as TGTGCCAGCAGCTCCCAAACAGGGGTCATTAATTCACCCCTCCACTTT. The chain recombines TRBV7-2 with TRBJ1-6; 7 bases line up with TRBD1. Germline trimming cut 4 bases from V and 6 bases from J; bases unmatched to any gene: 9. The length of the CDR3 is 16 residues. Germline CDR1 and CDR2: SGHTA and FQGNSA.

The rearrangement joins TRBV5-4 to TRBJ1-2; 7 bases map to TRBD1. V was pared by 2 bases and J by 0 bases, with 4 bases of the junction left unmatched. Germline V gene sequence: CDR1 SGHNT, CDR2 YYREEE (reference sequence). The CDR3 extends over 15 amino acids. This CDR3 reads CASSFGTEANYGYTF. The CDR3 region has the DNA TGTGCCAGCAGCTTCGGGACAGAAGCTAACTATGGCTACACCTTC.

This sequence joins TRBV6-5 and TRBJ1-5; no clear D. In germline, CDR1 is MNHEY, CDR2 SVGAGI. The CDR3 consists of 14 residues. The V gene lost 6 bases and the J gene lost 2 bases, with 11 bases spanning the gap. Here the CDR3 DNA reads TGTGCCAGCAGGGAGTCTGTCGGCAATCAGCCCCAGCATTTT. Residues: CASRESVGNQPQHF.

J is TRBJ1-3 and V is TRBV29-1, with TRBD1 matching 8 bases. Looked up from germline, CDR1 is SQVTM and CDR2 is ANQGSEA. V dropped 7 bases and J dropped 6; count of bases not matched to a gene: 14. The CDR3 length is 15 residues. CDR3 coding DNA: TGCAGCGCTCTATCGACAGGGGCCCTTACAAACACCATATATTTT. It translates to CSALSTGALTNTIYF. Supplemented by reference TRBV29-1 and TRBJ1-3, the full variable domain reads SAVISQKPSRDICQRGTSLTIQCQVDSQVTMMFWYRQQPGQSLTLIATANQGSEATYESGFVIDKFPISRPNLTFSTLTVSNMSPEDSSIYLCSALSTGALTNTIYFGEGSWLTVV.

There are a few counts of this clone. This chain connects TRBV28 to TRBJ1-2; no clear D gene. The V gene's germline CDR1 is MDHEN and CDR2 SYDVKM. Between the trimmed V and J ends, which lost 2 bases and 8 bases, there was a span of 9 bases. The CDR3 consists of 12 residues. CDR3 amino acids: CASSLRGKGYTF. The CDR3 nucleotides read TGTGCCAGCAGTTTAAGAGGAAAAGGCTACACCTTC.

As for this clone: This specimen includes other DNA sequences encoding the same CDR3. The CDR3 coding sequence is TGTGCCAGTAGTATTGGGCGCTTAGCGGGAGGTGGGCAGTTCTTC. Amino acids: CASSIGRLAGGGQFF. The genes are TRBV19 and TRBJ2-1; 10 bases fit TRBD2. The CDR3 covers 15 residues. Germline V gene lookup returns CDR1 LNHDA and CDR2 SQIVND (reference sequence). V lost 3 bases and J lost 12; bases outside the gene matches: 11.

The chain uses TRBV18 and TRBJ2-7, with D tentatively TRBD2 (5 bases). This CDR3 region has 15 residues. Trimming left V 1 base short and J 0 bases short, with 10 bases between. Germline-derived CDR1 and CDR2 are KGHSH and LQKENI. CDR3 protein: CASSPRERTSYEQYF. The CDR3 nucleotides are TGTGCCAGCTCACCACGGGAGAGGACCTCCTACGAGCAGTACTTC. The full variable domain, with the rest looked up from reference TRBV18 and TRBJ2-7, is NAGVMQNPRHLVRRRGQEARLRCSPMKGHSHVYWYRQLPEEGLKFMVYLQKENIIDESGMPKERFSAEFPKEGPSILRIQQVVRGDSAAYFCASSPRERTSYEQYFGPGTRLTVT.